This is a list of T cell receptor beta chains from one sample in a study of post-analysis software for immune sequencing data. TCRdb re-called the PCR reads with MiXCR, one entry per CDR3 protein. The sample contains a few hundred thousand distinct CDR3 sequences, more than 30% of which appear only once. The sequenced sample consisted of blood. The origin of the receptors is a girl aged 2 to 10 with multiple sclerosis. Both conserved end residues are part of each CDR3. Where a row states a size, it is once, few, many or the class of an expanded clone; other rows omit it.

V: TRBV14
size: .
CDR3: CASSQLSGPSYGYTF

V: TRBV7-2
size: .
CDR3: CASSLDAGFYNEQFF

V: TRBV10-3
size: many
CDR3: CAISEQGSYNEQFF

V: TRBV7-2
size: few
CDR3: CASSPSGTSDTQYF

V: TRBV12-3/TRBV12-4
size: .
CDR3: CASSLGALTEAFF

V: TRBV29-1
size: few
CDR3: CSVTPWTGEYEQYF

V: TRBV28
size: .
CDR3: CASSLSGGTPIMNTEAFF

V: TRBV21-1
size: few
CDR3: CASSKDRGYNEQFF

V: TRBV5-1
size: few
CDR3: CASSLEGRPAYEQYF

V: TRBV9
size: .
CDR3: CASSVAPSGNNEQFF

V: TRBV6-6
size: few
CDR3: CASSVLRTEAFF

V: TRBV10-3
size: .
CDR3: CAISRRQGRDNEQFF

V: TRBV28
size: once
CDR3: CASSAGVGQSPRPGYTF

V: TRBV5-1
size: .
CDR3: CASSLGEGLHEQYF

V: TRBV10-3
size: .
CDR3: CAISERIVGLAGGGTQYF

V: TRBV7-3
size: .
CDR3: CASSPEAGINYGYTF

V: TRBV6-4
size: .
CDR3: CASKVEDWYSYNEQFF

V: TRBV10-3
size: .
CDR3: CAISGGQGATYEQYF

V: TRBV21-1
size: few
CDR3: CASSKTVQSGLYEQYF

V: TRBV5-6
size: .
CDR3: CASSSGTEVFLDEKRFF

V: TRBV28
size: .
CDR3: CASSFAHVETQYF

V: TRBV12-5
size: once
CDR3: CASGLARDGNTGELFF

V: TRBV6-1
size: .
CDR3: CASRKPQNEKLFF

V: TRBV6-5
size: few
CDR3: CAARPGGEIYEQYF